A selection of T cell receptor beta chains follows, all from one sample in a study of blood T cell repertoires in COVID-19. TCRdb's copy holds only in-frame clones and misses some; the assay was immunoSEQ multiplex PCR. Here the sample spans under 250,000 clones, around 86% being singletons. The sequenced sample consisted of peripheral blood. The receptors shown here come from a woman older than 75 with COVID-19, enrolled during active disease. CDR3s include the opening cysteine and the closing phenylalanine or tryptophan. D genes are given only for firm matches. Clone size appears in some rows only: once, few, many, or a class for an expanded clone.

v_gene	d_gene	j_gene	len	abundance	CDR3aa	CDR3nt
TRBV6-1	NA	TRBJ1-2	15	few	CASSEAVLGDYGYTF	TGTGCCAGCAGTGAAGCTGTTTTAGGGGACTATGGCTACACCTTC
TRBV12-3/TRBV12-4	NA	TRBJ1-6	12	NA	CASGLLNSPLHF	TGTGCCAGCGGTCTACTTAATTCACCCCTCCACTTT
TRBV28	NA	TRBJ1-3	15	NA	CASSRGTTGGNTIYF	TGTGCCAGCAGTCGCGGGACGACCGGTGGAAACACCATATATTTT
TRBV19	NA	TRBJ1-2	12	NA	CASSMRNYGYTF	TGTGCCAGTAGTATGAGAAATTATGGCTACACCTTC
TRBV19	TRBD1	TRBJ1-5	18	NA	CASSKAGGAEVWSQPQHF	TGTGCCAGTAGTAAGGCAGGGGGCGCCGAGGTCTGGAGTCAGCCCCAGCATTTT
TRBV3-1/TRBV3-2	NA	TRBJ1-2	15	NA	CASSKSDRANYGYTF	TGTGCCAGCAGCAAATCGGACAGAGCTAACTATGGCTACACCTTC
TRBV27	TRBD1	TRBJ2-7	14	NA	CASTDRDRPYEQYF	TGTGCCAGCACCGACCGGGACAGACCCTACGAGCAGTACTTC
TRBV10-3	TRBD1	TRBJ2-7	14	NA	CATTRDRTTYEQYF	TGTGCCACGACCCGGGACAGGACGACTTACGAGCAGTACTTC
TRBV5-1	TRBD2	TRBJ2-5	16	NA	CASSSIAGGIQETQYF	TGCGCCAGCAGCTCTATAGCGGGGGGGATCCAAGAGACCCAGTACTTC
TRBV5-1	NA	TRBJ1-5	14	few	CASSLSGGNQPQHF	TGCGCCAGCAGCTTATCAGGGGGCAATCAGCCCCAGCATTTT